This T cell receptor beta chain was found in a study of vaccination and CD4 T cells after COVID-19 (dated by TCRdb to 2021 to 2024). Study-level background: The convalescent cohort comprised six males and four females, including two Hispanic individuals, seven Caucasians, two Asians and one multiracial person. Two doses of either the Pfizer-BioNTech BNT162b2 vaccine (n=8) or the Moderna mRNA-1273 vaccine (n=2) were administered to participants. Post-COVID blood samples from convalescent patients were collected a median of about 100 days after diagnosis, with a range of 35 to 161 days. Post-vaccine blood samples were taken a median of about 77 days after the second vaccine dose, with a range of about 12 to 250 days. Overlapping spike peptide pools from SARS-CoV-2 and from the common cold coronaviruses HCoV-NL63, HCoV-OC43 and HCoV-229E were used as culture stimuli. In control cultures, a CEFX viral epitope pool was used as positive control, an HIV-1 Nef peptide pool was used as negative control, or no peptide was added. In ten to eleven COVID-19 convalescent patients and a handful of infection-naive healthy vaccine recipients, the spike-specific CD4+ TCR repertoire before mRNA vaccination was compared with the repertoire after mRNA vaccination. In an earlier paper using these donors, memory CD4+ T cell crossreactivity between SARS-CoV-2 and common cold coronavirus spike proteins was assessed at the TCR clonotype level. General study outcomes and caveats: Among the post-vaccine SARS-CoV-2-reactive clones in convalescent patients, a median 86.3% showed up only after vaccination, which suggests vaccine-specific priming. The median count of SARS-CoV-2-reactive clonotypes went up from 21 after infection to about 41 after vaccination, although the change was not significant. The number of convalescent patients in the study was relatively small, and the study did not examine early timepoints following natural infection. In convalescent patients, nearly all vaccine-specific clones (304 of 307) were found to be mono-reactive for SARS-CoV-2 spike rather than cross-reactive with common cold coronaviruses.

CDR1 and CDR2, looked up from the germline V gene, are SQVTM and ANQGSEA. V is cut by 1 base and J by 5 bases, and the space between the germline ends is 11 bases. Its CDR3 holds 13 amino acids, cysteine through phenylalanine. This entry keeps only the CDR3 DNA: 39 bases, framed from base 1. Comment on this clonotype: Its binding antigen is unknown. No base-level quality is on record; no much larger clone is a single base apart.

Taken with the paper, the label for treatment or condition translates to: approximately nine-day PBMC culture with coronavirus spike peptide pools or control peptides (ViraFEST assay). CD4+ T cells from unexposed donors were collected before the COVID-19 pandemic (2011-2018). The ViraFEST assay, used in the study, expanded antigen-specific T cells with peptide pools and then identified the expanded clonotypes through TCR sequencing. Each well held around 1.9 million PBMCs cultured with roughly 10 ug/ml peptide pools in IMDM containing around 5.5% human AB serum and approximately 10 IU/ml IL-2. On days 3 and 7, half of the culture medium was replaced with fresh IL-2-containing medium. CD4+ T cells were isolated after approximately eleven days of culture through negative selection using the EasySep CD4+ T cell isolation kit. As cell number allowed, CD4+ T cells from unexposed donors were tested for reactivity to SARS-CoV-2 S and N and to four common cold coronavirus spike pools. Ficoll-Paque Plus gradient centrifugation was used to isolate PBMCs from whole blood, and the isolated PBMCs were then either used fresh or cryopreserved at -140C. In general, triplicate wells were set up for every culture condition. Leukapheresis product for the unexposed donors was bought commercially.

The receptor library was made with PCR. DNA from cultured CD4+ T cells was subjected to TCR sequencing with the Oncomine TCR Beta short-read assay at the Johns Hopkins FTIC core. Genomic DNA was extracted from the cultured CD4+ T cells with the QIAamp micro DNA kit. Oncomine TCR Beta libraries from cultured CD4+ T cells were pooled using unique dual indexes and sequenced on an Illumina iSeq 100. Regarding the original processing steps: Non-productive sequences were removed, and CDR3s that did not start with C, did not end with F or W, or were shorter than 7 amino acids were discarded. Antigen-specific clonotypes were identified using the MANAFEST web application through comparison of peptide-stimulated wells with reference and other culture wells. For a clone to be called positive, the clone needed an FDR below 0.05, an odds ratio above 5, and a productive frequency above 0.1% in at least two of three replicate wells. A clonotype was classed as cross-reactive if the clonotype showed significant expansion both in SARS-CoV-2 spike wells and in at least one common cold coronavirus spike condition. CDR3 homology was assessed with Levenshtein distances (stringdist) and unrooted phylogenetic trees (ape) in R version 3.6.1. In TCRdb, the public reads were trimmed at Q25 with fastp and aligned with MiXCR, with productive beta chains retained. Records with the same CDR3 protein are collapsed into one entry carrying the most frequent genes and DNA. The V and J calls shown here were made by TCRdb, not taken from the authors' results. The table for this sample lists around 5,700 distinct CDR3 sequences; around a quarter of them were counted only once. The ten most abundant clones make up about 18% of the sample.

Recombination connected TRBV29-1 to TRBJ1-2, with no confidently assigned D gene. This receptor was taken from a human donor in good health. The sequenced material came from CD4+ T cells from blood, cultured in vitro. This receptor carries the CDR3 CSVEVSGSYGYTF. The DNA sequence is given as TGCAGCGTTGAAGTTTCGGGCAGTTATGGCTACACCTTC. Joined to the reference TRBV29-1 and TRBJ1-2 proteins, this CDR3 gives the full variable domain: SAVISQKPSRDICQRGTSLTIQCQVDSQVTMMFWYRQQPGQSLTLIATANQGSEATYESGFVIDKFPISRPNLTFSTLTVSNMSPEDSSIYLCSVEVSGSYGYTFGSGTRLTVV.